This TCR beta chain was documented in a study of tumor-infiltrating lymphocytes in oesophageal squamous cell carcinoma. V trimming: 6 bases; J trimming: 13 bases; junction bases outside the gene matches: 18. The germline gives CDR1 SGHVS, CDR2 FQNEAQ. This CDR3 region has 16 residues. One entry per CDR3 protein results from TCRdb running MiXCR on the PCR reads. The sample includes about 13,000 distinct CDR3 sequences, more than 45% of them seen just once. This clonotype originated in a female donor with esophageal squamous cell carcinoma. Sequenced material: blood. The rearrangement uses TRBV7-8 and TRBJ2-4; 10 bases fit TRBD2. CDR3 residues: CASRSQREGQDNEQYF. CDR3 sequence (DNA): TGTGCCAGCAGGAGCCAGCGGGAGGGCCAAGACAATGAGCAGTACTTC.